The rows below give T cell receptor beta chains drawn from one sample of a study of T cells after yellow fever vaccination. MiXCR, run by TCRdb on the 5' RACE reads, gives a single entry per CDR3 protein. Of approximately 550,000 distinct CDR3 sequences listed, approximately 21% are singletons. The sequences come from PBMCs, collected 15 days after the yellow fever booster vaccination. These receptors originate from a man aged 25 to 40 who received the YFV17D yellow fever vaccine. CDR3s include the opening cysteine and the closing phenylalanine or tryptophan. Each record gives: clone size, J gene, V gene, D gene, CDR3 DNA, CDR3 protein. The D gene is left open where the match is weak. Some rows mark clone size as missing; the rest say once, few, many or name a class of expanded clone.

-	TRBJ2-7	TRBV7-6	TRBD1	TGTGCCAGCGGCCGGACAGGCTCCTACGAGCAGTACTTC	CASGRTGSYEQYF
few	TRBJ2-1	TRBV30	-	TGTGCCTGGAACCGGGAAAGCTCCTACAATGAGCAGTTCTTC	CAWNRESSYNEQFF
few	TRBJ2-3	TRBV20-1	-	TGCAGTGCCCTACGAGGTCTCTCAGATACGCAGTATTTT	CSALRGLSDTQYF
-	TRBJ2-3	TRBV5-3	TRBD2	TGTGCCAGAAGCTTGCCTAGCGGGAGGACAGATACGCAGTATTTT	CARSLPSGRTDTQYF
few	TRBJ2-1	TRBV11-2	TRBD2	TGTGCCAGCAGCTTAGATAGCGGGGAGCAGTTCTTC	CASSLDSGEQFF
-	TRBJ2-3	TRBV6-1	-	TGTGCCAGCAGTCCCCTAGGGACACATGGGGCAGATACGCAGTATTTT	CASSPLGTHGADTQYF
-	TRBJ2-1	TRBV3-1	-	TGTGCCAGCAGCCAAGATTGGTCATCGGGCCGGTCCTACAATGAGCAGTTCTTC	CASSQDWSSGRSYNEQFF
-	TRBJ2-1	TRBV20-1	TRBD1	TGCAGTGCTAGAGATCTCGAGTCACAGGGGGGCGCGAGCTCCTACAATGAGCAGTTCTTC	CSARDLESQGGASSYNEQFF
-	TRBJ2-7	TRBV6-1	TRBD2	TGTGCCAGTCGACTAGCGACTAACTACGAGCAGTACTTC	CASRLATNYEQYF
-	TRBJ2-2	TRBV27	TRBD1	TGTGCCAGCAGTTATCGACAGGGATTGGCCGGGGAGCTGTTTTTT	CASSYRQGLAGELFF
-	TRBJ2-1	TRBV10-3	-	TGTGCCATCAGTGAGTCAGTAGGCTTTCAGTTCTTC	CAISESVGFQFF
-	TRBJ2-1	TRBV7-9	TRBD2	TGTGCCAGCAGCTTTGGACTAGATGAGCAGTTCTTC	CASSFGLDEQFF
few	TRBJ2-1	TRBV15	-	TGTGCCACCAGCAGAGTCGTGGGGACCGCTTCCTACAATGAGCAGTTCTTC	CATSRVVGTASYNEQFF
few	TRBJ2-7	TRBV5-6	TRBD1	TGTGCCAGCAGTAGGTCCCAGGGGGTTTACGAGCAGTACTTC	CASSRSQGVYEQYF
-	TRBJ2-7	TRBV6-1	-	TGTGCCGGACGAGTCTGGGGCTCCTACGAGCAGTACTTC	CAGRVWGSYEQYF
-	TRBJ2-1	TRBV20-1	TRBD1	TGCAGTGCTAGAGCCGGGACAGGATATTGGAATGAGCAGTTCTTC	CSARAGTGYWNEQFF
-	TRBJ2-1	TRBV6-6	-	TGTGCCAGCAGCCCCCAAGTGGGGCGTTACTTC	CASSPQVGRYF
-	TRBJ2-5	TRBV7-2	-	TGTGCCAGCAGCTTAAGCTGGGCCGCTCAAGAGACCCAGTACTTC	CASSLSWAAQETQYF
few	TRBJ2-4	TRBV5-1	-	TGCGCCAGCAGCCATGTCGGAGATCGGGCCAAAAACATTCAGTACTTC	CASSHVGDRAKNIQYF
few	TRBJ2-5	TRBV14	TRBD2	TGTGCCAGCAGCAAGATCCGGGGACTAGGGGAGTACTTC	CASSKIRGLGEYF
-	TRBJ2-1	TRBV7-2	TRBD1	TGTGCCAGCAGCCTACAGGGGGCCGTCAATGAGCAGTTCTTC	CASSLQGAVNEQFF
few	TRBJ2-1	TRBV24-1	-	TGTGCCATCCACAAGCGGAGTGTCTGGTGCTCCTACAATGAGCAGTTCTTC	CAIHKRSVWCSYNEQFF
few	TRBJ2-4	TRBV5-1	-	TGCGCCAGCAGCTTTAGCCCGGACTCCCGAAACATTCAGTACTTC	CASSFSPDSRNIQYF
-	TRBJ2-3	TRBV20-1	-	TGCAGTGCTAGAGATGAGGCGAGACTAACAGATACGCAGTATTTT	CSARDEARLTDTQYF
few	TRBJ2-5	TRBV20-1	-	TGCAGTGCTCCTCCTGGGGGAACAGAGACCCAGTACTTC	CSAPPGGTETQYF
-	TRBJ2-7	TRBV12-3/TRBV12-4	TRBD1	TGTGCCAGCAGTACGCGGACAGGGAGTGCCTACGAGCAGTACTTC	CASSTRTGSAYEQYF
-	TRBJ1-2	TRBV20-1	-	TGCAGTGCTAGTACGCCGGTCTATGGCTACACCTTC	CSASTPVYGYTF
few	TRBJ2-5	TRBV15	TRBD1	TGTGCCACCAGCTTATCAGGGGGCATAGAGACCCAGTACTTC	CATSLSGGIETQYF
-	TRBJ2-6	TRBV10-3	TRBD1	TGTGCCATCAGTGACTCCTGGGGACAGGGGGCGGCTGGGGCCAACGTCCTGACTTTC	CAISDSWGQGAAGANVLTF
few	TRBJ2-3	TRBV30	TRBD2	TGTGCCTGGGGCTCGACTAGCGGGATAGAAAATACGCAGTATTTT	CAWGSTSGIENTQYF
-	TRBJ1-5	TRBV5-1	-	TGCGCCAGCAGCTTGACGTCAGATAGCAATCAGCCCCAGCATTTT	CASSLTSDSNQPQHF
few	TRBJ2-4	TRBV5-1	-	TGCGCCAGCAGCCTGGTCGGAGGGGGAAACATTCAGTACTTC	CASSLVGGGNIQYF
-	TRBJ2-5	TRBV6-6	-	TGTGCCAGCGTCCCCACGTCGCAGGGGACCCAGTACTTC	CASVPTSQGTQYF
-	TRBJ2-1	TRBV12-3/TRBV12-4	TRBD2	TGTGCCAGCAGAACCGGGACTAGCGGCTACAATGAGCAGTTCTTC	CASRTGTSGYNEQFF
-	TRBJ2-2	TRBV12-3/TRBV12-4	-	TGTGCCAGCAGTTTTCGGCGGGAGAACACCGGGGAGCTGTTTTTT	CASSFRRENTGELFF
few	TRBJ2-5	TRBV5-5	-	TGTGCCAGCAGCTACGAACCTCAGTGGGAGGTGTCGGTCGAGACCCAGTACTTC	CASSYEPQWEVSVETQYF
once	TRBJ1-5	TRBV7-8	-	TGTGCCAGCAGCTTAGGTCCGGGAGGGGGGTATAGCAATCAGCCCCAGCATTTT	CASSLGPGGGYSNQPQHF
few	TRBJ2-3	TRBV9	TRBD2	TGTGCCAGCAGCGTAGAGCGACTAGCAGCGGATACGCAGTATTTT	CASSVERLAADTQYF
-	TRBJ1-1	TRBV20-1	TRBD1	TGCAGTGCCAATATTGACAGGGGGCTGACTTCTGAAGCTTTCTTT	CSANIDRGLTSEAFF
few	TRBJ2-5	TRBV7-2	-	TGTGCCAGCAGCTTAATGCGAGCCCCCGGTGCGGTCGGGACCCAGTACTTC	CASSLMRAPGAVGTQYF
few	TRBJ2-3	TRBV9	TRBD2	TGTGCCAGCAGCGTAGATATCCGGGAGGGATGGGATACGCAGTATTTT	CASSVDIREGWDTQYF
-	TRBJ2-1	TRBV5-1	-	TGCGCCGTTCAGACTCCCGGGGTGAATGAGCAGTTCTTC	CAVQTPGVNEQFF
few	TRBJ2-3	TRBV20-1	TRBD2	TGCAGTGCTCCCGGGACTAGAGGTTCAGATACGCAGTATTTT	CSAPGTRGSDTQYF
-	TRBJ2-5	TRBV28	TRBD1	TGTGCCAGCAGTCTAAGACAGGGCCAAGAGACCCAGTACTTC	CASSLRQGQETQYF
-	TRBJ2-2	TRBV7-2	-	TGTGCCAGCAGCTTAGAGCCGGTGAACACCGGGGAGCTGTTTTTT	CASSLEPVNTGELFF
-	TRBJ2-2	TRBV12-3/TRBV12-4	-	TGTGCCAGCAGTTTAAAGGGGGCCGGGGAGCTGTTTTTT	CASSLKGAGELFF
few	TRBJ1-5	TRBV6-4	-	TGTGCCAGCAGTGAGGAAAGCAATCAGCCCCAGCATTTT	CASSEESNQPQHF
-	TRBJ2-5	TRBV4-2	TRBD2	TGTGCCAGCAGCCAAGACCTAGCGGGAGGGAGAGAGACCCAGTACTTC	CASSQDLAGGRETQYF
-	TRBJ2-1	TRBV24-1	TRBD2	TGTGCCACCAAGGGGACTAGCGGGTCCTACAATGAGCAGTTCTTC	CATKGTSGSYNEQFF
few	TRBJ2-1	TRBV18	TRBD2	TGTGCCAGCTCACCTAATAGCGGGAGCGATGAGCAGTTCTTC	CASSPNSGSDEQFF
-	TRBJ2-7	TRBV29-1	-	TGCAGCGTTGAGAGATCGGGGGCACCCTACGAGCAGTACTTC	CSVERSGAPYEQYF
many	TRBJ1-4	TRBV2	-	TGTGCCACCCTCGGGGACATCGTGGTTAGTGAAAAACTGTTTTTT	CATLGDIVVSEKLFF
-	TRBJ2-1	TRBV10-3	-	TGTGCCATCAGTGAAGCGACTAGCGGGGACAGGGGTGAGCAGTTCTTC	CAISEATSGDRGEQFF
few	TRBJ1-1	TRBV7-9	-	TGTGCCAGCAGCTTAGATGCGGATTTCGAAGCTTTCTTT	CASSLDADFEAFF
-	TRBJ2-1	TRBV21-1	-	TGTGCCAGCAGCAAAGGGAAGGGTTGTGAGCAGTTCTTC	CASSKGKGCEQFF